This T cell receptor (beta chain) originates from a study of control samples from healthy donors and cancer patients. Data came from immunoSEQ multiplex PCR; TCRdb stores just in-frame clones and leaves some out. The sample lists 100,000 to 150,000 clones; 92% were seen once. Trimming left V 0 bases short and J 8 bases short, with 10 bases between. The CDR3 is 13 amino acids. From germline, CDR1 is LGHDT and CDR2 YNNKEL (reference sequence). The sequenced material came from blood. This receptor was identified in a woman aged 50 to 65 in good health. The V gene is TRBV3-1 (or the pseudogene TRBV3-2), the J gene TRBJ1-1; D uncertain. CDR3 bases: TGTGCCAGCAGCCAAGATAGGACGGGGGAAGCTTTCTTT. Translated: CASSQDRTGEAFF.